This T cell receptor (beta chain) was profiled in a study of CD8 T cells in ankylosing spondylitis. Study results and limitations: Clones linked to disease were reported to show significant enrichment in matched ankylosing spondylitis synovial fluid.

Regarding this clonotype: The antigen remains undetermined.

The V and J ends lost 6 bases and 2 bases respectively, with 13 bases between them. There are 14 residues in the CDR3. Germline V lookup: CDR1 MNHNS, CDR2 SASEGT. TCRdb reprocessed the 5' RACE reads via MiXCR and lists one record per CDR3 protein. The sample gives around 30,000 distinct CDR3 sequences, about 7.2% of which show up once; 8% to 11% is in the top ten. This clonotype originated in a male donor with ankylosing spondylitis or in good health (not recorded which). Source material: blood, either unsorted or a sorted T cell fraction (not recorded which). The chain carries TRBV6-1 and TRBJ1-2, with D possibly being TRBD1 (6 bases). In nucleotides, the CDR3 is TGTGCCAGCAGGACTCAACAGGGCAACTATGGCTACACCTTC. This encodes CASRTQQGNYGYTF.